This T cell receptor beta chain is from a study of shared clonotypes between healthy human individuals. Turning to the study itself: Three plates were used per donor for CD4 naive, three for CD4 memory, two for CD8 naive and one for CD8 memory. Regarding the study as a whole: Lower generation probabilities were found for non-shared clonotypes than for those shared by all four donors. Rarefaction showed sorted-subset sequencing was incomplete despite large depth.

About this clone itself: Its antigen is unidentified.

Authors' processing steps: ImmunoSEQ gave junction-only sequences without quality scores, so filtering differed. Clones were read by immunoSEQ multiplex PCR, and TCRdb kept only the in-frame ones, dropping some. V and J calls and clone size are those listed in that table; D and trimming were worked out from the DNA. The sample has millions of clones, more than 90% seen once. The length of the CDR3 is 16 residues. Looked up from germline, CDR1 is SGHVS and CDR2 is FQNEAQ. The trim removed 1 base at V and 4 bases at J, leaving 8 bases unmatched. The sequenced material came from naive CD4+ T cells sorted from blood. Subset given: CD45RA+ positively selected. This sequence originates from a man aged 18 to 29 in good health. V and J are TRBV7-8 and TRBJ2-5, with TRBD2 matching over 8 bases. The CDR3 sequence: CASSLVVGLAGETQYF. The CDR3 nucleotides read TGTGCCAGCAGCTTAGTTGTGGGTCTAGCGGGAGAGACCCAGTACTTC.